The following is a T cell receptor (beta chain) sequence with its context. This sample stems from a study of shared clonotypes between healthy human individuals. Across the study: Per-donor plates numbered three CD4 naive, three CD4 memory, two CD8 naive and one CD8 memory.

Germline V CDR1 and CDR2: SGHVS, FNYEAQ. V gave up 3 bases and J gave up 8 bases, with 10 bases separating them. The CDR3 covers 12 residues. CD45RO-negative, CCR7-selected cells formed the naive CD8 fraction, which excluded terminally differentiated effector memory CD45RA+ cells. Caucasian adults residing in Nashville, Tennessee made up all the donors. The deep-level immunoSEQ assay was used. In the source study's methods: Filtering differed because ImmunoSEQ produced junction-only sequences that carried no quality scores. Assay: immunoSEQ multiplex PCR; the TCRdb copy retains only in-frame clones and omits some. The DNA gave D and trimming, while V, J and clone size come from that table. The sample lists millions of clones; about 94% were seen once.

Sequenced sample: naive CD8+ T cells sorted from blood. The V call is TRBV7-6, the J call TRBJ1-2; D unclear. This sequence was found in a man between 18 and 35 years old in good health. In DNA, the CDR3 is TGTGCCAGCAGCTTGGACGAGGGAGGCTACACCTTC. Translating it yields CASSLDEGGYTF.